This T cell receptor (beta chain) was documented in a study of beta chain features in type 1 diabetes. Study findings and constraints: Diminished insertions and augmented deletions at VDJ junctions characterized type 1 diabetes patients. PCR could preferentially amplify shorter templates, alike in patients and controls. A closer apparent resemblance between naive, central memory and Treg TCRB repertoires was seen in patients than in healthy donors.

The sequenced template was cDNA made from the entire isolated RNA. Roughly 3.6 million reads was the average for naive, central memory and regulatory T cell samples. TCRdb keeps only in-frame clones here, not all; method: immunoSEQ multiplex PCR. Here the sample spans just over 450,000 clones, approximately 30% being singletons. Details on this clone: Its antigen is not known.

The CDR3 contains 12 residues. Trimming took 4 bases from V and 6 from J; bases not matched to a gene: 1. Looked up from germline, CDR1 is SEHNR and CDR2 is FQNEAQ (reference sequence). V gene TRBV7-9 combines with J gene TRBJ2-3, with 7 bases identical to TRBD1. The material sequenced was naive CD4+ T cells from blood. This sequence was found in a man aged 18 to 30 in good health. CDR3 nucleotides: TGTGCCAGCAGCTCGACAGGGGATACGCAGTATTTT. This sequence encodes CASSSTGDTQYF.